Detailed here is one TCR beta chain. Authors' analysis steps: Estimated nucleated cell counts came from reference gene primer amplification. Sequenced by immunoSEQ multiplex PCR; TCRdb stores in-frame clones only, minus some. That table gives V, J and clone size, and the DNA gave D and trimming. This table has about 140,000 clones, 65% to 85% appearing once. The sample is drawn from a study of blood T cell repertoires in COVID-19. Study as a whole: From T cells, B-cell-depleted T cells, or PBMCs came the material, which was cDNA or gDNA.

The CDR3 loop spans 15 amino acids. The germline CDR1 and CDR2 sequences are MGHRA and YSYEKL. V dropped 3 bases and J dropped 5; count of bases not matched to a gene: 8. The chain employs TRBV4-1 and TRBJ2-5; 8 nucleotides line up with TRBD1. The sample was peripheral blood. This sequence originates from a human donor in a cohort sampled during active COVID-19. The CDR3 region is CASSQAYRQGETQYF. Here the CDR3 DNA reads TGCGCCAGCAGCCAGGCTTACCGACAGGGGGAGACCCAGTACTTC.